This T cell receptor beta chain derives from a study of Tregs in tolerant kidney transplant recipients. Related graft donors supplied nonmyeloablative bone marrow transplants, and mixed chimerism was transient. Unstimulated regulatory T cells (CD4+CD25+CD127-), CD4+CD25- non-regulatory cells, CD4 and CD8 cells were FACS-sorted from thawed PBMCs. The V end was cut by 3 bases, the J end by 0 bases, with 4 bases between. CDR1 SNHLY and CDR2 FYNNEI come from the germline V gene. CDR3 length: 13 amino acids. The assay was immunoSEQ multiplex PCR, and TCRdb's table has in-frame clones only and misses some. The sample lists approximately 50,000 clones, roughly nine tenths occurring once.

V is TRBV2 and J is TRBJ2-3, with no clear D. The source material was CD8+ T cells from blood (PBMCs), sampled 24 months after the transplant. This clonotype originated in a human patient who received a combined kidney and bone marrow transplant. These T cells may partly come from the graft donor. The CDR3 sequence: CASSDSSTDTQYF. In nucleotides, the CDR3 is TGTGCCAGCAGTGACAGTAGCACAGATACGCAGTATTTT.